This is a list of T cell receptor beta chains from one sample in a study of regulatory T cells in long-lasting Graves disease. TCRdb itself ran the multiplex PCR reads through MiXCR, one entry per CDR3 protein. The sample comprises about 530,000 distinct CDR3 sequences, 15% to 20% of which are singletons, and 25% rests with the top ten. The same specimen was also included in a second study, on T cells in Graves' hyperthyroidism and ophthalmopathy.

The sample in question was peripheral blood mononuclear cells (PBMCs), obtained at new diagnosis, from a patient treated with antithyroid drugs. The origin of the receptors is a woman aged 35-60 years with Graves disease. Both conserved end residues are part of each CDR3. The D gene is left open where the match is weak. The size entry is marked missing in some rows and otherwise reads once, few, many or a size class.

J,size,V,length,D,DNA,CDR3
TRBJ1-2,many,TRBV6-1,15,.,TGTGCCAGCAGTGACTGGGGAGCGGGCGATAGTGGCTACACCTTC,CASSDWGAGDSGYTF
TRBJ2-3,many,TRBV28,12,.,TGTGCCAGCAGTGGGAACACAGATACGCAGTATTTT,CASSGNTDTQYF
TRBJ2-1,.,TRBV24-1,13,.,TGTGCCACCGAGGGGGTGGGTTACAATGAGCAGTTCTTC,CATEGVGYNEQFF
TRBJ2-1,.,TRBV5-4,15,.,TGTGCCAGCAGCCTAGACAACAGGGTGAGCGATGAGCAGTTCTTC,CASSLDNRVSDEQFF
TRBJ1-1,.,TRBV11-2,15,.,TGTGCCAGCTGTAACCTAAGGCCGATGAACACTGAAGCTTTCTTT,CASCNLRPMNTEAFF
TRBJ1-4,many,TRBV7-9,16,TRBD1,TGTGCCAGCAGCCAAACACTGGGACAGGGTAATGAAAAACTGTTTTTT,CASSQTLGQGNEKLFF
TRBJ2-2,.,TRBV11-3,15,.,TGTGCCAGCAGCTTAGGGGGTCACAACACCGGGGAGCTGTTTTTT,CASSLGGHNTGELFF
TRBJ2-4,.,TRBV19,14,.,TGTGCCAGTAGTTCAGGGACCAGCGAAAACATTCAGTACTTC,CASSSGTSENIQYF
TRBJ1-6,few,TRBV7-2,14,.,TGTGCCAGCAGCTCTGACCCTGCATATTCACCCCTCCACTTT,CASSSDPAYSPLHF
TRBJ1-2,many,TRBV6-1,14,.,TGTGCCAGCAGTGGGACCCACCCCAACTATGGCTACACCTTC,CASSGTHPNYGYTF
TRBJ2-1,.,TRBV7-2,14,.,TGTGCCAGCAGCGCGGGTGGGGGGGCGGATGAGCAGTTCTTC,CASSAGGGADEQFF
TRBJ2-5,many,TRBV27,15,.,TGTGCCAGCAGTGGAGGGCTGGGGGCCCAAGAGACCCAGTACTTC,CASSGGLGAQETQYF
TRBJ1-5,.,TRBV7-2,16,.,TGTGCCAGCAGCCCCGGCGGAGGGCGCGGCAATCAGCCCCAGCATTTT,CASSPGGGRGNQPQHF
TRBJ1-1,.,TRBV7-3,13,.,TGTGCCAGCTCGGATCTTCGTAACACTGAAGCTTTCTTT,CASSDLRNTEAFF
TRBJ2-1,many,TRBV12-3/TRBV12-4,17,.,TGTGCCAGCAGTATATCACCCGGGACCGGGGGTGGCAATGAGCAGTTCTTC,CASSISPGTGGGNEQFF
TRBJ1-1,.,TRBV29-1,14,.,TGCACCGGGGGGGGGTCCCCTGATCGGACTGAAGCTTTCTTT,CTGGGSPDRTEAFF
TRBJ1-1,many,TRBV7-9,17,.,TGTGCCAGCAGCTTCCGGGACATGGATTTGGGGAACACTGAAGCTTTCTTT,CASSFRDMDLGNTEAFF
TRBJ2-2,.,TRBV11-2,16,.,TGTGCCAGCAGCTTAGAGTCCGGGGGCAGGACCGGGGAGCTGTTTTTT,CASSLESGGRTGELFF
TRBJ2-5,many,TRBV5-1,14,.,TGTGCCAGCAGCTTGACCGGGGGACAAGAGACCCAGTACTTC,CASSLTGGQETQYF
TRBJ1-2,.,TRBV19,14,.,TGTGCCAGTAATAGCGCAGGGGACAACTATGGCTACACCTTC,CASNSAGDNYGYTF
TRBJ2-7,few,TRBV3-1,14,.,TGTGCCAGCAGCCAAGATACGGCAGCCTACGAGCAGTACTTC,CASSQDTAAYEQYF
TRBJ2-1,few,TRBV10-3,15,.,TGTGCCATCAGTGATGGCGCAGGGGGGGGGGCAGAGCAGTTCTTC,CAISDGAGGGAEQFF
TRBJ2-5,few,TRBV5-1,13,.,TGCGCCAGCAGCTTATACACAGAAGAGACCCAGTACTTC,CASSLYTEETQYF
TRBJ2-3,many,TRBV11-2,16,TRBD2,TGTGCCAGCAGCTCAGTGGGCGGGGGTGGCACAGATACGCAGTATTTT,CASSSVGGGGTDTQYF
TRBJ1-2,many,TRBV18,15,.,TGTGCCAGCTCACCTCCCAACATCGCTAACTATGGCTACACCTTC,CASSPPNIANYGYTF
TRBJ1-1,many,TRBV5-5,14,.,TGTGCCAGCAGTTTGGGGGGCTTGAACACTGAAGCTTTCTTT,CASSLGGLNTEAFF
TRBJ2-1,few,TRBV4-1,16,.,TGCGCCAGCAGCCAAGAAACTCCTGGATCCTACAATGAGCAGTTCTTC,CASSQETPGSYNEQFF
TRBJ2-1,few,TRBV12-3/TRBV12-4,13,.,TGTGCCAGCAGTTTAGTCCAGTACAATGAGCAGTTCTTC,CASSLVQYNEQFF
TRBJ2-3,many,TRBV28,16,TRBD1,TGTGCCAGCAGTTTCGACAGGGGGCGAAACACAGATACGCAGTATTTT,CASSFDRGRNTDTQYF
TRBJ2-2,few,TRBV12-5,16,TRBD2,TGTGCTAGTGGTTTGGTAACGGGGGGGAACACCGGGGAGCTGTTTTTT,CASGLVTGGNTGELFF
TRBJ2-5,.,TRBV28,16,.,TGTGCCAGCAGTCCGACAGGACAGCTCCGGGGGGAGACCCAGTACTTC,CASSPTGQLRGETQYF
TRBJ2-5,many,TRBV5-6,15,.,TGTGCCAGCAGCCCGTACAGGGTACCGGGAGAGACCCAGTACTTC,CASSPYRVPGETQYF
TRBJ2-7,many,TRBV20-1,15,.,TGCAGTGCTAGAGATGAGTCAGGGCGGTGGTACGAGCAGTACTTC,CSARDESGRWYEQYF
TRBJ2-2,many,TRBV24-1,15,.,TGTGCCACCAGTGGACGACAGGGAGGCACCGGGGAGCTGTTTTTT,CATSGRQGGTGELFF
TRBJ2-4,few,TRBV20-1,15,TRBD2,TGCAGTGCTAGAGATGGGGGGGACGCCGGGTACATTCAGTACTTC,CSARDGGDAGYIQYF
TRBJ1-6,.,TRBV27,15,.,TGTGCCAGCAGTATCGGGACTTCCCGACGGGGGGCCCTCCACTTT,CASSIGTSRRGALHF
TRBJ1-4,.,TRBV19,14,.,TGTGCCAGTAAGGCCCAGGGCGCTTGGGAAAAACTGTTTTTT,CASKAQGAWEKLFF
TRBJ2-1,few,TRBV12-5,15,.,TGTGCTAGTGGTTTGCGCGGGACGGAATACAATGAGCAGTTCTTC,CASGLRGTEYNEQFF
TRBJ1-6,few,TRBV12-3/TRBV12-4,14,TRBD1,TGTGCCAGCAGTTTTGGGACAGTCAATTCACCCCTCCACTTT,CASSFGTVNSPLHF
TRBJ1-1,many,TRBV12-3/TRBV12-4,16,TRBD1,TGTGCCAGCAGGCCGGATTACAGGGGGATGAGCACTGAAGCTTTCTTT,CASRPDYRGMSTEAFF